This T cell receptor beta chain was documented in a study of shared clonotypes between healthy human individuals. Study-level background: Aged between 18 and 49, the donors were a couple of women and three men.

For each subset, genomic DNA was distributed in equal portions over several immunoSEQ plates. TCRdb's table, derived via immunoSEQ multiplex PCR, lists solely in-frame clones and lacks some. This table has just over 2,000,000 clones, approximately 94% appearing once. Germline-derived CDR1 and CDR2 are WNHNN and SYGVQD (reference sequence). CDR3 size: 11 residues. Trimming took 6 bases from V and 4 from J, leaving 6 bases between them. CD45RO negativity and positive selection for CCR7 defined naive CD8 cells, a population that excluded terminally differentiated effector memory CD45RA+ cells. A word on this clone: The antigen remains undetermined. Different DNA sequences within this sample yield the same CDR3.

The study's findings and limits: Researchers found naive subsets generally carried larger estimated richness than memory subsets. Approximately 4.5% was the fraction of naive CD4 clonotypes found shared across a handful of donors.

This chain connects TRBV10-1 to TRBJ1-2, with D uncertain. The TCR comes from a man aged 18 to 35 in good health. The sequenced sample consisted of naive CD8+ T cells sorted from blood. The CDR3 here is CASSDGYGYTF. The CDR3 DNA reads TGCGCCAGCAGCGACGGCTATGGCTACACCTTC.